This TCR beta chain stems from a study of cytomegalovirus exposure and HLA in healthy donors. As for the study in general: Out of 350 to 400 genotyped donors, about 84% belonged to the Caucasian-associated ancestry cluster. General study results and limits: Indistinguishable V segments, including TRBV6-2 and TRBV6-3, were excluded. Most TCR sequences were seen very rarely across donors, but some public TCRs occurred in many.

As regards this clone: Antigen specificity is unknown.

Primers: 60 Vbeta forward and 13 Jbeta reverse. Assay: immunoSEQ multiplex PCR; the TCRdb copy retains only in-frame clones and omits some. This sample has more than 85,000 clones, with over 60% found just once. Germline assignment: CDR1 SEHNR and CDR2 FQNEAQ (reference sequence). Between the trimmed V and J ends, which lost 2 bases and 3 bases, there was a span of 19 bases. The CDR3 sequence is 17 residues long. Donors were nominally healthy when sampled, though unrecorded immune exposures were likely. The sample consisted of PBMCs. This clonotype was sampled from a man aged 25 to 45 in good health and CMV-seropositive. The chain carries TRBV7-9 and TRBJ1-2, with a tentative D call TRBD1 (5 bases). In DNA form, the CDR3 reads TGTGCCAGCAGCTTAAACGGGGGGGGACTTTATGACTATGGCTACACCTTC. It is translated as CASSLNGGGLYDYGYTF. The full variable domain, with the rest looked up from reference TRBV7-9 and TRBJ1-2, is DTGVSQNPRHKITKRGQNVTFRCDPISEHNRLYWYRQTLGQGPEFLTYFQNEAQLEKSRLLSDRFSAERPKGSFSTLEIQRTEQGDSAMYLCASSLNGGGLYDYGYTFGSGTRLTVV.